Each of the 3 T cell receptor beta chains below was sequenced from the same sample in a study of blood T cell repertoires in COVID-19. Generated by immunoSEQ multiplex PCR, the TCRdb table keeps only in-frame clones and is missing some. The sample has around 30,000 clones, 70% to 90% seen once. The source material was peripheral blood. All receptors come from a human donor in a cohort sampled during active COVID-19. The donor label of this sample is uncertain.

The CDR3, as DNA: TGTGCCAGCAGTATTCTGGGCCAGCTTGGGTTCTTC. Translation gives CASSILGQLGFF. This sequence joins TRBV12-3 or TRBV12-4 and TRBJ2-1; D is undetermined. V lost 5 bases and J lost 15, with 17 bases in between. The CDR3 contains 12 residues.

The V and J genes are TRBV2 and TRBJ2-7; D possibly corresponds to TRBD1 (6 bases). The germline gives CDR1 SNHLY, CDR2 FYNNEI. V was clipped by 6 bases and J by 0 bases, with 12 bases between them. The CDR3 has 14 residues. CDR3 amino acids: CASRIQGNSYEQYF. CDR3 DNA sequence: TGTGCCAGCAGGATTCAGGGGAACTCCTACGAGCAGTACTTC.

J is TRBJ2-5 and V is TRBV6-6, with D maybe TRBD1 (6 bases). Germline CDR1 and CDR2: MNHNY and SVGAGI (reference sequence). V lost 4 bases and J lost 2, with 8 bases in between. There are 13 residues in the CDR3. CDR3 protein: CASSFGQQETQYF. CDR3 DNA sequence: TGTGCCAGCAGTTTCGGACAGCAAGAGACCCAGTACTTC.